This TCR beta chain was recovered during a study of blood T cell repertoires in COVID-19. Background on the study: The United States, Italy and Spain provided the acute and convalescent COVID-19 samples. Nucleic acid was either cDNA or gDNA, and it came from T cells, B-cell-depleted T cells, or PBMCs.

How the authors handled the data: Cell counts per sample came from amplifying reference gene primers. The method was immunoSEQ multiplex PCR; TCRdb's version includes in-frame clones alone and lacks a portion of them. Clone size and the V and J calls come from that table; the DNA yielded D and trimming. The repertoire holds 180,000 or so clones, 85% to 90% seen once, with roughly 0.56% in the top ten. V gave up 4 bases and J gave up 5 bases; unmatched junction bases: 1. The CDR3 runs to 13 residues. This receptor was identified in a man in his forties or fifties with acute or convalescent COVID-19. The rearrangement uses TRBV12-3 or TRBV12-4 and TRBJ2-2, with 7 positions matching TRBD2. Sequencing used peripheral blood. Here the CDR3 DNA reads TGTGCCAGCAGTTACGGGGGGACCGGGGAGCTGTTTTTT. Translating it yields CASSYGGTGELFF.